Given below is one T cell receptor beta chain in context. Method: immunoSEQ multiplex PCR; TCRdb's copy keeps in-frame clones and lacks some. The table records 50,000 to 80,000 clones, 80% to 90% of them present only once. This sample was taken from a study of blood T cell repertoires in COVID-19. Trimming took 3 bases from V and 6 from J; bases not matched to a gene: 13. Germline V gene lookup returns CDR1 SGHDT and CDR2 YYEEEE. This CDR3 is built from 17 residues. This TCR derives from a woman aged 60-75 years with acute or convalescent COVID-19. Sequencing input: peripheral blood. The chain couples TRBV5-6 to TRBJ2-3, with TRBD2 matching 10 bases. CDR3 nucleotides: TGTGCCAGCAGCTCCCTCCCACTCAGCGGGGGGGTTGATACGCAGTATTTT. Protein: CASSSLPLSGGVDTQYF.